Shown below are 17 T cell receptor beta chains from a single sample sequenced in a study of T-cell reconstitution after alpha-beta-depleted transplantation in children. Construction of the TCRbeta library involved unique molecular identifiers. TCRdb processed the PCR reads anew with MiXCR; each CDR3 protein has one entry. The sample yields about 830,000 distinct CDR3 sequences, about 15% seen once. The sequences come from PBMCs, mostly from graft donor cells, collected 360 days after TCRalphabeta/CD19-depleted stem cell transplant. Receptors originate from a male patient between 5 and 17 years old who had a stem cell transplant for acute lymphoblastic leukemia, so the T cells may come from the graft donor.

Only a few counts were recorded for this clonotype. V and J are TRBV3-1 and TRBJ2-7; the D call may be TRBD1 or TRBD2 (6 bases each). CDR3 size: 14 residues. V gave up 3 bases and J gave up 2 bases, with 11 bases separating them. Looked up from germline, CDR1 is LGHDT and CDR2 is YNNKEL (reference sequence). The CDR3 region has the DNA TGTGCCAGCAGCCAGCGGGACACCCCCTACGAGCAGTACTTC. Residues: CASSQRDTPYEQYF.

The rearrangement uses TRBV20-1 and TRBJ2-6; the D is unclear. CDR3 length: 14 amino acids. Germline CDR1 and CDR2: DFQATT and SNEGSKA (reference sequence). The V gene lost 3 bases and the J gene lost 0 bases, with 6 bases spanning the gap. CDR3 DNA: TGCAGTGCTAGTAAGGACTCTGGGGCCAACGTCCTGACTTTC. Translation: CSASKDSGANVLTF.

This clonotype was observed at least ten times. This chain connects TRBV5-1 to TRBJ2-5; 10 bases map to TRBD2. The V segment lost 5 bases and the J segment 0 bases; nucleotides outside the gene matches: 7. CDR1 is SGHRS and CDR2 is YFSETQ in the germline V gene. This CDR3 contains 16 residues. The CDR3 DNA is TGCGCCAGCAGTCTGGGACTAGCGTCTAACCAAGAGACCCAGTACTTC. As protein: CASSLGLASNQETQYF.

The chain employs TRBV24-1 and TRBJ2-2; D is unclear. The CDR3 spans 15 residues. Looked up from germline, CDR1 is KGHDR and CDR2 is SFDVKD. The V and J ends lost 4 bases and 3 bases respectively, with 11 bases between them. The CDR3, as DNA: TGTGCCACCAGTGACCTTCTAGGACACACCGGGGAGCTGTTTTTT. Protein product: CATSDLLGHTGELFF.

The table lists this clonotype with a few counts. The CDR3, as DNA: TGTGCCAGCAGTTTCGGGACTAGCGGGTGGAGTAATGAGCAGTTCTTC. This translates into CASSFGTSGWSNEQFF. The J gene is TRBJ2-1, the V gene TRBV12-3 or TRBV12-4; 12 nucleotides line up with TRBD2. This CDR3 region has 16 residues. Trimming at V came to 3 bases and at J to 7 bases, leaving 7 bases not matched to a gene.

The rearrangement links TRBV5-1 to TRBJ2-4; tentative D call: TRBD2 (6 bases). The germline V and J ends were trimmed by 0 bases and 0 bases, with 10 bases remaining between them. The CDR3 sequence is 16 residues long. Germline V gives CDR1 SGHRS, CDR2 YFSETQ. CDR3 bases: TGCGCCAGCAGCTTGGTTAGGGGACTAGCCAAAAACATTCAGTACTTC. Amino acid sequence: CASSLVRGLAKNIQYF. The full variable domain, in which reference TRBV5-1 and TRBJ2-4 provide the parts outside the CDR3, is KAGVTQTPRYLIKTRGQQVTLSCSPISGHRSVSWYQQTPGQGLQFLFEYFSETQRNKGNFPGRFSGRQFSNSRSEMNVSTLELGDSALYLCASSLVRGLAKNIQYFGAGTRLSVL.

Ten or more counts support this clonotype. V and J are TRBV29-1 and TRBJ2-7, with D perhaps matching TRBD2 (6 bases). Trimming left V 4 bases short and J 2 bases short, with 12 bases between. The CDR3 contains 13 residues. Germline CDR1 is SQVTM and CDR2 is ANQGSEA. DNA of the CDR3: TGCAGCGTTGGGGACTTTGTCACCTACGAGCAGTACTTC. Translated: CSVGDFVTYEQYF.

This clonotype has just a few counts. The rearrangement joins TRBV6-5 to TRBJ2-2; D is ambiguous. CDR1 is MNHEY, CDR2 SVGAGI, per germline. This CDR3 is built from 12 residues. V was trimmed by 10 bases and J by 7 bases, leaving 13 bases between them. CDR3 sequence reads: CATQLGIGELFF. In DNA form, the CDR3 reads TGTGCCACCCAACTCGGAATCGGGGAGCTGTTTTTT.

This clonotype was picked up a small number of times. This rearrangement joins TRBV7-2 to TRBJ1-1; D is undetermined. This CDR3 has 19 residues. The V gene's germline CDR1 is SGHTA and CDR2 FQGNSA. V shed 3 bases and J shed 3 bases, with 26 bases lying between them. The CDR3 DNA sequence: TGTGCCAGCAGCTTTGTACGGGTTTTGAGGGAAGGCCGGTACACTGAAGCTTTCTTT. Amino acids: CASSFVRVLREGRYTEAFF. The entire variable domain, with the rest obtained from reference TRBV7-2 and TRBJ1-1, is as follows: GAGVSQSPSNKVTEKGKDVELRCDPISGHTALYWYRQSLGQGLEFLIYFQGNSAPDKSGLPSDRFSAERTGGSVSTLTIQRTQQEDSAVYLCASSFVRVLREGRYTEAFFGQGTRLTVV.

The CDR3 region is CASSPRTGTSGPYEQYF. Here the CDR3 DNA reads TGTGCCAGCTCACCAAGAACCGGGACTAGCGGACCCTACGAGCAGTACTTC. The V call is TRBV18, the J call TRBJ2-7, with TRBD2 matching 11 bases. Per germline, CDR1 KGHSH and CDR2 LQKENI. This CDR3 is built from 17 residues. J lost 2 bases, V lost 2 bases, and 8 bases had no gene match.

This chain uses TRBV7-8 with TRBJ2-3; D perhaps matches TRBD2 (7 bases). The CDR3 loop spans 16 amino acids. The V gene's germline CDR1 is SGHVS and CDR2 FQNEAQ. With 1 base removed from V and 5 bases from J, the gap between germline ends came to 16 bases. The CDR3 nucleotides read TGTGCCAGCAGCTTAGTCCGGGGGGCGGTTTTAGATACGCAGTATTTT. Translation gives CASSLVRGAVLDTQYF.

This clonotype was seen more than once but under ten times. V and J are TRBV20-1 and TRBJ2-7; D gene uncertain. With 3 bases removed from V and 0 bases from J, the gap between germline ends came to 12 bases. CDR3 length: 14 amino acids. CDR1 is DFQATT and CDR2 is SNEGSKA in the germline V gene (reference sequence). CDR3: CSASNSRSSYEQYF. The CDR3 DNA is TGCAGTGCTAGCAACTCTAGATCCTCCTACGAGCAGTACTTC.

A few counts support this clonotype. This sequence joins TRBV4-2 and TRBJ2-5; 11 bases align to TRBD2. The CDR3 runs 20 residues. V shed 4 bases, J shed 5 bases, and the junction held 21 bases outside the gene matches. CDR1 is LGHNA, CDR2 YNFKEQ, per germline. The CDR3 DNA follows: TGTGCCAGCAGCCCGAGACAGAACCATCAACTAGCGGGAGCCGAGGAGACCCAGTACTTC. It encodes CASSPRQNHQLAGAEETQYF.

This clonotype was recorded at least ten times. In DNA form, the CDR3 reads TGTGCCAGCAGTTTATCGGCCAGAGGCGAGACCCAGTACTTC. Its translation: CASSLSARGETQYF. This chain joins TRBV12-3 or TRBV12-4 and TRBJ2-5; D uncertain. With 2 bases removed from V and 5 bases from J, the gap between germline ends came to 12 bases. This CDR3 contains 14 residues.

The chain is built from TRBV5-1 and TRBJ2-4; D call uncertain. This CDR3 comprises 19 residues. Germline CDR1 SGHRS, CDR2 YFSETQ. V shed 0 bases and J shed 0 bases, with 19 bases lying between them. The CDR3 nucleotides read TGCGCCAGCAGCTTGGTGGCAGGAGACCTGTTAATAGCCAAAAACATTCAGTACTTC. Translating it yields CASSLVAGDLLIAKNIQYF. Using reference TRBV5-1 and TRBJ2-4 for the parts outside the CDR3, the full variable domain is KAGVTQTPRYLIKTRGQQVTLSCSPISGHRSVSWYQQTPGQGLQFLFEYFSETQRNKGNFPGRFSGRQFSNSRSEMNVSTLELGDSALYLCASSLVAGDLLIAKNIQYFGAGTRLSVL.

This chain connects TRBV7-6 to TRBJ2-7; 8 bases are a match to TRBD2. The germline gives CDR1 SGHVS, CDR2 FNYEAQ. The CDR3 extends over 16 amino acids. Germline trimming cut 5 bases from V and 0 bases from J; bases unmatched to any gene: 9. The CDR3 loop reads CASSRFSGGGSYEQYF. The CDR3 bases are TGTGCCAGCAGCCGATTTTCGGGAGGGGGCTCCTACGAGCAGTACTTC.

This clonotype was seen only a few times. The V gene is TRBV10-3, the J gene TRBJ2-5; D gene uncertain. CDR3 length: 14 residues. With 0 bases removed from V and 5 bases from J, the gap between germline ends came to 10 bases. The germline V gene has CDR1 ENHRY and CDR2 SYGVKD. In DNA, the CDR3 is TGTGCCATCAGTGAGTCGGTCCTTAGGGAGACCCAGTACTTC. As protein: CAISESVLRETQYF.